These 21 T cell receptor beta chains were all obtained from the same sample, sequenced in a study of regulatory T cells in long-lasting Graves disease. As for time point: newly diagnosed GD, antithyroid drugs for less than 3 months. The TCR library used RNA extracted from PBMCs. The TCR beta library used iRepertoire HTBI primers with Arm-PCR amplification of CDR3. TCRdb redid the calling of the multiplex PCR reads with MiXCR, one entry per CDR3 protein. The data contain under 800,000 distinct CDR3 sequences, 15% to 20% of them singletons. In addition, the sample was reused for a study of T cells in Graves' hyperthyroidism and ophthalmopathy.

Sequencing used peripheral blood mononuclear cells (PBMCs), obtained at new diagnosis, from a patient treated with antithyroid drugs. The receptors come from a woman between 25 and 40 years old with Graves disease.

The chain uses TRBV9 and TRBJ1-2; D gene ambiguous. The V and J ends lost 3 bases and 3 bases respectively, with 6 bases between them. There are 12 residues in the CDR3. CDR1 and CDR2 (germline): SGDLS, YYNGEE. CDR3 region: CASSADYYGYTF. As DNA, the CDR3 is TGTGCCAGCAGCGCCGACTACTATGGCTACACCTTC.

This clonotype was observed many times. The genes are TRBV12-3 or TRBV12-4 and TRBJ1-4, with D hard to call. This CDR3 comprises 13 residues. V was shortened by 3 bases and J by 7 bases, with 9 bases between the two germline ends. CDR3 coding DNA: TGTGCCAGCAGTTTGGGTCTGCCTGAAAAACTGTTTTTT. Amino acids: CASSLGLPEKLFF.

This clonotype has a count of ten or more. CDR3 residues: CASSLDRPYEQYF. The CDR3 bases are TGTGCCAGCAGCTTAGATAGGCCCTACGAGCAGTACTTC. The chain recombines TRBV11-2 with TRBJ2-7; D gene unclear. CDR3 length: 13 amino acids. The germline CDR1 and CDR2 sequences are SGHAT and FQNNGV. Trimming removed 0 bases from V and 2 bases from J, with 5 bases in between.

This clonotype was observed a handful of times. The V and J genes are TRBV6-1 and TRBJ1-5; possibly TRBD1 for D (6 bases). The germline V gene encodes CDR1 MNHNS and CDR2 SASEGT. The V gene lost 6 bases and the J gene lost 5 bases, with 14 bases spanning the gap. This CDR3 is built from 14 residues. The CDR3, as DNA: TGTGCCAGCAGCCACACCACAGGGTATCAGCCCCAGCATTTT. It is translated as CASSHTTGYQPQHF.

This clonotype has at least ten counts. V is TRBV2 and J is TRBJ2-1; D might be TRBD2 (5 bases). V was shortened by 7 bases and J by 6 bases, with 16 bases between the two germline ends. CDR1 is SNHLY, CDR2 FYNNEI, per germline. The CDR3 runs to 14 residues. The CDR3 protein is CASTPRGGRNEQFF. In nucleotides, the CDR3 is TGTGCCAGCACCCCTAGAGGAGGACGCAATGAGCAGTTCTTC.

Concerning this clonotype: A much larger clone differs by one base, so this may be a read error. The chain is built from TRBV27 and TRBJ2-1; D remains ambiguous. Germline CDR1 reads MNHEY; CDR2 reads SMNVEV (reference sequence). V lost 3 bases and J 2 bases, leaving 20 bases between the germline ends. The CDR3 consists of 18 residues. The CDR3 region has the DNA TGTGCCAGCAGTTTTAGGGCTACTAAGCTCCTAGCCTACAATGAGCAGTTCTTC. It codes for CASSFRATKLLAYNEQFF.

This clonotype occurred a few times. CDR3 loop: CASSEFDRTEQYF. CDR3 sequence (DNA): TGTGCCAGCAGTGAATTTGACAGGACCGAGCAGTACTTC. This chain uses TRBV6-1 with TRBJ2-7; tentatively, D is TRBD1 (6 bases). CDR1 is MNHNS and CDR2 is SASEGT in the germline V gene. CDR3 length: 13 amino acids. V was trimmed by 2 bases and J by 6 bases, leaving 11 bases between them.

This clonotype was found a few times. This rearrangement joins TRBV20-1 to TRBJ2-7; TRBD1 matches at 9 bases. Germline V gene lookup returns CDR1 DFQATT and CDR2 SNEGSKA (reference sequence). Trimming removed 5 bases from V and 4 bases from J; junction bases left unmatched: 12. The CDR3 spans 15 residues. The CDR3 spells CSARHSGTGPYEQYF. For the CDR3, the DNA is TGCAGTGCTCGCCATTCCGGGACAGGGCCTTACGAGCAGTACTTC.

This clonotype has at least ten counts. CDR3 nucleotide sequence: TGTGCCAGCAAAATGGGACAGGGAGCGGGAAGAGAAAAACTGTTTTTT. Amino acid sequence: CASKMGQGAGREKLFF. The chain couples TRBV12-3 or TRBV12-4 to TRBJ1-4; TRBD1 matches at 9 bases. The junction had 14 bases not matched to a gene; V was cut back by 7 bases and J by 8 bases. This CDR3 is built from 16 residues.

The V gene is TRBV11-2, the J gene TRBJ1-6; D may be TRBD1 (5 bases). V lost 2 bases, J lost 10 bases, and 15 bases lay in between. In germline, CDR1 is SGHAT, CDR2 FQNNGV. The CDR3 is 15 amino acids. The CDR3 loop reads CASSLYQGRGSPLHF. CDR3 nucleotides: TGTGCCAGCAGCTTATACCAGGGCCGAGGATCACCCCTCCACTTT.

This clonotype was recorded at least ten times. This chain connects TRBV5-1 to TRBJ1-1; perhaps TRBD1 as D (5 bases). The germline gives CDR1 SGHRS, CDR2 YFSETQ. This CDR3 has 12 residues. V dropped 5 bases and J dropped 5 bases, with 10 bases sitting between them. The CDR3: CASRQGGTEAFF. CDR3 nucleotides: TGCGCCAGCAGGCAGGGTGGAACTGAAGCTTTCTTT. The whole variable domain, filled in from reference TRBV5-1 and TRBJ1-1, reads KAGVTQTPRYLIKTRGQQVTLSCSPISGHRSVSWYQQTPGQGLQFLFEYFSETQRNKGNFPGRFSGRQFSNSRSEMNVSTLELGDSALYLCASRQGGTEAFFGQGTRLTVV.

Of note for this clonotype: A much larger clone differs by one base, so this may be a read error. This sequence joins TRBV2 and TRBJ2-1; 12 bases agree with TRBD2. The V and J ends lost 4 bases and 7 bases, in that order; junction bases with no gene match: 5. Germline loops: CDR1 SNHLY, CDR2 FYNNEI. CDR3 size: 15 residues. Written as DNA, the CDR3 is TGTGCCAGCAGTGGTCTAGCGGGAGGGCAAAATGAGCAGTTCTTC. This encodes CASSGLAGGQNEQFF.

In its sample, this clonotype was seen many times. The chain has TRBV12-3 or TRBV12-4 and TRBJ1-1; no reliable D call. This CDR3 is built from 15 residues. The V end lost 2 bases, the J end lost 7 bases, and 17 bases lay between the germline ends. Here the CDR3 reads CASSLSPSASHEAFF. CDR3 DNA sequence: TGTGCCAGCAGTTTATCCCCATCGGCCAGCCATGAAGCTTTCTTT.

The chain uses TRBV5-1 and TRBJ2-3; 13 bases match TRBD2. The CDR3 totals 16 residues. V lost 4 bases and J lost 1; bases outside the gene matches: 3. CDR1 is SGHRS and CDR2 is YFSETQ in the germline V gene. In DNA, the CDR3 is TGCGCCAGCAGCACCGGACTAGCGGGAGGCACAGATACGCAGTATTTT. It specifies CASSTGLAGGTDTQYF.

Ten or more counts support this clonotype. The chain joins TRBV12-3 or TRBV12-4 to TRBJ1-2; 9 positions match TRBD1. The CDR3 consists of 14 residues. V lost 6 bases to trimming and J lost 3 bases; unmatched junction nucleotides: 5. CDR3 protein: CASRTTGGYYGYTF. In DNA, the CDR3 is TGTGCCAGCAGAACGACAGGGGGATACTATGGCTACACCTTC.

In its sample, this clonotype was seen once. A much larger clone differs by one base, so this may be a read error. As the CDR3 is not closed by the conserved phenylalanine or tryptophan, this likely results from a read error. This rearrangement joins TRBV5-1 to TRBJ2-1; the match to TRBD2 covers 10 bases. V lost 5 bases, J lost 9 bases, and 11 bases stayed unmatched. CDR1 and CDR2 from the germline V gene are SGHRS and YFSETQ. The CDR3 extends over 15 amino acids. This CDR3 is CASRDPGLAAGEQFL. The CDR3 DNA sequence: TGCGCCAGCAGAGACCCCGGACTAGCGGCTGGTGAGCAGTTCCTC.

As concerns this clonotype: One end of the junction does not line up with germline, which may come from a read error. The chain combines TRBV11-2 with TRBJ2-7; 10 nucleotides match TRBD2. The germline V gene encodes CDR1 SGHAT and CDR2 FQNNGV. This CDR3 has 16 amino acids. CDR3 bases: TGTGCCAGCAGCTTAGGAGCTAGCGGGAGCTCCCACGAGCAGTACTTC. Encoded protein: CASSLGASGSSHEQYF.

This clonotype came up many times. The gene calls are TRBV2 and TRBJ2-3; D gene uncertain. The CDR3 has 8 amino acids. Trimming stripped 7 bases from V and 9 bases from J, with 2 bases between. Germline-derived CDR1 and CDR2 are SNHLY and FYNNEI. CDR3 DNA sequence: TGTGCCAGCACAACGCAGTATTTT. Encoded protein: CASTTQYF.

In its sample, this clonotype was seen many times. The chain combines TRBV28 with TRBJ1-5; D unclear. V lost 3 bases and J lost 10, with 7 bases in between. The length of the CDR3 is 11 residues. Germline CDR1 and CDR2: MDHEN and SYDVKM. This CDR3 is CASSFREPQHF. CDR3 DNA sequence: TGTGCCAGCAGTTTCCGGGAACCCCAGCATTTT.

The rearrangement uses TRBV6-1 and TRBJ1-4; D remains ambiguous. Germline values: CDR1 MNHNS, CDR2 SASEGT. V was pared by 7 bases and J by 3 bases, with 12 bases between. The CDR3 totals 14 residues. CDR3 residues: CASIGPTPNEKLFF. The CDR3 bases are TGTGCCAGCATAGGTCCAACCCCTAATGAAAAACTGTTTTTT.

On this clonotype: A much larger clone differs by one base, so this may be a read error. V and J are TRBV30 and TRBJ1-5; D is undetermined. CDR1 is GTSNPN and CDR2 is SVGIG in the germline V gene (reference sequence). The V and J ends lost 1 base and 1 base respectively, with 8 bases between them. The CDR3 totals 14 residues. This chain's CDR3 is CAWSESSSNQPQHF. The CDR3 coding sequence is TGTGCCTGGAGTGAGTCCAGCAGCAATCAGCCCCAGCATTTT.